This TCR beta chain originates from a study of beta chain features in type 1 diabetes. General study results and limits: Shorter TCRB CDR3s, moderately but significantly so, were found in Type 1 diabetes patients in all four CD4+ subsets.

CDR3 length: 15 residues. CDR1 MDHEN and CDR2 SYDVKM come from the germline V gene. Trimming took 3 bases from V and 1 from J, leaving 12 bases between them. This clone was observed a few times. The target antigen is unknown. Expressed TCRB transcripts got sequenced, as all isolated RNA was reverse transcribed. The method was immunoSEQ multiplex PCR; TCRdb's version includes in-frame clones alone and lacks a portion of them. Here the sample spans 500,000 to 650,000 clones, around 11% being singletons. Over 95% purity was reached by all sorted populations. The sequenced sample consisted of naive CD4+ T cells from blood. The sequence was obtained from a young man with type 1 diabetes. The rearrangement links TRBV28 to TRBJ2-5; TRBD2 is a possible D gene (6 bases). CDR3 sequence (DNA): TGTGCCAGCAGTTTTCGCGCGGGGATCCAAGAGACCCAGTACTTC. It codes for CASSFRAGIQETQYF.